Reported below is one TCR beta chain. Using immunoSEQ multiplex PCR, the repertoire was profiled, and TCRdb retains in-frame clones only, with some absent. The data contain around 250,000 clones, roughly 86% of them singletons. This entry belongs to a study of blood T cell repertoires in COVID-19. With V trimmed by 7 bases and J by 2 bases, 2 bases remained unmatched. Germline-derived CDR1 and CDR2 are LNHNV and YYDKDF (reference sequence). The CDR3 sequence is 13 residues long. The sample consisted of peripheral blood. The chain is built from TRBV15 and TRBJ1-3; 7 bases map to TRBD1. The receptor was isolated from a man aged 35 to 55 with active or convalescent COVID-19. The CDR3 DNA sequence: TGTGCCACCACCGGGACAGCTGGAAACACCATATATTTT. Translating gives CATTGTAGNTIYF.